The text below deals with one TCR beta chain. The V end was cut by 8 bases, the J end by 5 bases, with 12 bases between. Germline loops: CDR1 MNHEY, CDR2 SVGAGI. The CDR3 consists of 12 residues. These data come from a study of blood T cell repertoires in COVID-19. Generated by immunoSEQ multiplex PCR, the TCRdb table keeps only in-frame clones and is missing some. This table has just under 250,000 clones, 70% to 90% appearing once. The sample comprised peripheral blood. This TCR was recovered from a woman aged 25 to 39 who had recovered from COVID-19. The chain has TRBV6-5 and TRBJ1-2; D gene unclear. The CDR3 sequence: CASHGDVYGYTF. The CDR3 DNA follows: TGTGCCAGCCACGGGGATGTATATGGCTACACCTTC.